One T cell receptor (beta chain) is described in this entry. Its target is not known. These data are taken from a study of shared clonotypes between healthy human individuals. The table came from immunoSEQ multiplex PCR; TCRdb's copy has only in-frame clones and leaves some out. The sample holds under 2,000,000 clones, over 85% seen once. Naivety among CD8 cells was defined by CD45RO negativity and positive CCR7 selection, thereby excluding terminally differentiated effector memory CD45RA+ cells. Free of recent acute infections or vaccinations, the donors were healthy HIV-negative adults. Overall study results and limits: Around 5% of naive CD4 clonotypes were common to a few donors.

The ends were cut back, 4 bases at V and 8 bases at J, with 9 bases in the middle. Germline values: CDR1 SGHVS, CDR2 FNYEAQ. This CDR3 spans 12 amino acids. J is TRBJ2-1 and V is TRBV7-6; D unresolved. The clonotype comes from a man aged 18 to 30 in good health. Sequences were obtained from naive CD8+ T cells sorted from blood. The CDR3 nucleotides read TGTGCCAGCAGCTCCCCAGGTCATGAGCAGTTCTTC. It is translated as CASSSPGHEQFF.